The rows below give T cell receptor beta chains drawn from one sample of a study of T cells in Graves' hyperthyroidism and ophthalmopathy. TCRdb ran MiXCR on the multiplex PCR reads and lists one entry per CDR3 protein. Here the sample spans about 380,000 distinct CDR3 sequences, approximately 17% being singletons. The sample comprised blood. These receptor sequences come from a man younger than 35 with Graves' ophthalmopathy. The CDR3 runs from the conserved cysteine through the conserved F or W. Each record gives: V gene, D gene, clone size, J gene, CDR3 length, CDR3 protein, CDR3 DNA. A D gene is named only where the DNA matches it firmly. Clone sizes are given selectively: once, few, many, or a class where the clone is expanded.

v_call: TRBV5-1
d_call: TRBD1
clone_size: many
j_call: TRBJ2-1
cdr3_length: 15
cdr3_aa: CASSRGDSSYNEQFF
cdr3_nt: TGCGCCAGCAGCCGAGGGGACAGCTCCTACAATGAGCAGTTCTTC

v_call: TRBV24-1
d_call: NA
clone_size: many
j_call: TRBJ2-3
cdr3_length: 15
cdr3_aa: CATSVGQGFADTQYF
cdr3_nt: TGTGCCACCAGTGTCGGGCAGGGGTTCGCAGATACGCAGTATTTT

v_call: TRBV5-1
d_call: NA
clone_size: few
j_call: TRBJ2-5
cdr3_length: 16
cdr3_aa: CASSFGRAMGAETQYF
cdr3_nt: TGCGCCAGCAGCTTCGGTAGGGCGATGGGGGCAGAGACCCAGTACTTC

v_call: TRBV20-1
d_call: TRBD2
clone_size: few
j_call: TRBJ2-5
cdr3_length: 16
cdr3_aa: CSAIPPSGGDQETQYF
cdr3_nt: TGCAGTGCCATCCCCCCGAGCGGGGGCGACCAAGAGACCCAGTACTTC

v_call: TRBV6-1
d_call: NA
clone_size: NA
j_call: TRBJ1-4
cdr3_length: 14
cdr3_aa: CASRPGGTYEKLFF
cdr3_nt: TGTGCCAGCAGGCCCGGCGGAACCTATGAAAAACTGTTTTTT

v_call: TRBV5-1
d_call: TRBD2
clone_size: NA
j_call: TRBJ2-1
cdr3_length: 15
cdr3_aa: CASNREASSYNEQFF
cdr3_nt: TGCGCCAGCAACCGGGAGGCTTCCTCCTACAATGAGCAGTTCTTC

v_call: TRBV10-3
d_call: NA
clone_size: many
j_call: TRBJ1-5
cdr3_length: 13
cdr3_aa: CAISGGDNQPQHF
cdr3_nt: TGTGCCATCAGTGGGGGCGACAATCAGCCCCAGCATTTT

v_call: TRBV28
d_call: TRBD2
clone_size: NA
j_call: TRBJ2-7
cdr3_length: 15
cdr3_aa: CASRTTSGRGYEQYF
cdr3_nt: TGTGCCAGCAGAACGACTAGCGGGAGGGGTTACGAGCAGTACTTC

v_call: TRBV20-1
d_call: NA
clone_size: few
j_call: TRBJ2-1
cdr3_length: 14
cdr3_aa: CSAPSQPSYNEQFF
cdr3_nt: TGCAGTGCCCCGTCGCAGCCTTCCTACAATGAGCAGTTCTTC

v_call: TRBV20-1
d_call: TRBD2
clone_size: few
j_call: TRBJ2-7
cdr3_length: 12
cdr3_aa: CSGEREGREQYF
cdr3_nt: TGCAGTGGGGAGCGGGAGGGCCGCGAGCAGTACTTC

v_call: TRBV4-1
d_call: NA
clone_size: many
j_call: TRBJ1-1
cdr3_length: 15
cdr3_aa: CASSQDRRLHTEAFF
cdr3_nt: TGCGCCAGCAGCCAAGATCGGAGGCTGCACACTGAAGCTTTCTTT

v_call: TRBV3-1
d_call: TRBD2
clone_size: many
j_call: TRBJ2-3
cdr3_length: 18
cdr3_aa: CASTIKAGGRGPPDTQYF
cdr3_nt: TGTGCCAGCACCATCAAAGCGGGGGGGCGAGGACCTCCAGATACGCAGTATTTT

v_call: TRBV15
d_call: NA
clone_size: many
j_call: TRBJ2-5
cdr3_length: 13
cdr3_aa: CATSRQHQETQYF
cdr3_nt: TGTGCCACCAGCAGACAGCACCAAGAGACCCAGTACTTC

v_call: TRBV18
d_call: TRBD2
clone_size: many
j_call: TRBJ2-1
cdr3_length: 14
cdr3_aa: CASSQLGLQNEQFF
cdr3_nt: TGTGCCAGCTCACAATTGGGACTACAGAATGAGCAGTTCTTC

v_call: TRBV10-3
d_call: TRBD1
clone_size: NA
j_call: TRBJ1-5
cdr3_length: 13
cdr3_aa: CATGQGVGQPQHF
cdr3_nt: TGTGCCACCGGACAGGGGGTAGGTCAGCCCCAGCATTTT

v_call: TRBV7-3
d_call: TRBD2
clone_size: NA
j_call: TRBJ2-1
cdr3_length: 19
cdr3_aa: CASSETGTSGGISYNEQFF
cdr3_nt: TGTGCCAGCAGCGAAACCGGGACTAGCGGGGGGATCTCCTACAATGAGCAGTTCTTC

v_call: TRBV7-9
d_call: NA
clone_size: few
j_call: TRBJ2-2
cdr3_length: 14
cdr3_aa: CASSLRGNTGELFF
cdr3_nt: TGTGCCAGCAGCTTACGAGGGAACACCGGGGAGCTGTTTTTT

v_call: TRBV12-3/TRBV12-4
d_call: TRBD2
clone_size: NA
j_call: TRBJ2-1
cdr3_length: 15
cdr3_aa: CASSFSLAGYNEQFF
cdr3_nt: TGTGCCAGCAGTTTTAGTCTAGCGGGGTACAATGAGCAGTTCTTC